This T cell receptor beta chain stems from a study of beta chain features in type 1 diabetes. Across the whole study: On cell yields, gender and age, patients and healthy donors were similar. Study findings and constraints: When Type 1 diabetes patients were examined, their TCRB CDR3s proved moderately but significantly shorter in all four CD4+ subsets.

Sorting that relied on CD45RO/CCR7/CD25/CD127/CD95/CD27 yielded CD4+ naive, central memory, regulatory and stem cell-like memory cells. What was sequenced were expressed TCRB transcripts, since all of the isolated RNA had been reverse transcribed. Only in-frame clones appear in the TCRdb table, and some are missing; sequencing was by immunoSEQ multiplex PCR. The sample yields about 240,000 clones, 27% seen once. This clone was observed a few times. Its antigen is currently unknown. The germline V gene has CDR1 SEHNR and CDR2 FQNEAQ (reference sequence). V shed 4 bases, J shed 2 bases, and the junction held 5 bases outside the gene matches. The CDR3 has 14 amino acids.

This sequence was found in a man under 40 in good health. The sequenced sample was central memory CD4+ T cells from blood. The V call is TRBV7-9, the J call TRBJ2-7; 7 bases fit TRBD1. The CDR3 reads CASSSGQPPYEQYF. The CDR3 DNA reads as TGTGCCAGCAGCTCGGGACAGCCCCCCTACGAGCAGTACTTC.